The 19 T cell receptor beta chains below all came from one sample that was sequenced in a study of T cell changes during pregnancy in multiple sclerosis. Libraries were prepared by immunoSEQ multiplex PCR; TCRdb keeps only in-frame clonotypes and omits some of them. The sample lists 8,600 or so clones, around nine tenths occurring once. The specimen was CD8+ T cells from peripheral blood mononuclear cells, collected in the first trimester of pregnancy. Receptors originate from a female donor in good health, enrolled as a control in a pregnancy study.

This clone was detected once. The genes are TRBV2 and TRBJ2-1, with 12 bases fitting TRBD2. The length of the CDR3 is 14 residues. V shed 8 bases and J 9 bases; nucleotides not matched to a gene: 8. CDR1 and CDR2 from the germline V gene are SNHLY and FYNNEI. CDR3: CASGWTSGISEQFF. For the CDR3, the DNA is TGTGCCAGCGGATGGACTAGCGGGATAAGTGAGCAGTTCTTC. Complete variable domain (other parts from reference TRBV2 and TRBJ2-1): EPEVTQTPSHQVTQMGQEVILRCVPISNHLYFYWYRQILGQKVEFLVSFYNNEISEKSEIFDDQFSVERPDGSNFTLKIRSTKLEDSAMYFCASGWTSGISEQFFGPGTRLTVL.

The rearrangement links TRBV5-5 to TRBJ1-4; TRBD1 is a possible D gene (5 bases). This CDR3 is 15 amino acids long. V lost 1 base and J lost 11, with 18 bases in between. Germline V CDR1 and CDR2: SGHKS, YYEKEE (reference sequence). CDR3 bases: TGTGCCAGCAGCTTGAGTTTTGTCGGGGGTAACAAACTGTTTTTT. It encodes CASSLSFVGGNKLFF.

The chain combines TRBV15 with TRBJ1-5; no firm D call. Trimming cost V 4 bases and J 4 bases, with 8 bases left between them. Per germline, CDR1 LNHNV and CDR2 YYDKDF (reference sequence). The CDR3 is 13 amino acids. CDR3 sequence reads: CATSTHKNQPQHF. The CDR3, as DNA: TGTGCCACCAGCACTCACAAGAATCAGCCCCAGCATTTT.

The rearrangement joins TRBV19 to TRBJ1-5; TRBD1 matches at 8 bases. The CDR3 loop spans 15 amino acids. Germline V gives CDR1 LNHDA, CDR2 SQIVND (reference sequence). Germline trimming cut 5 bases from V and 5 bases from J; bases unmatched to any gene: 8. The CDR3 sequence: CASSPTGANYQPQHF. CDR3 DNA: TGTGCCAGTAGTCCGACAGGGGCGAATTATCAGCCCCAGCATTTT.

The V gene is TRBV5-5, the J gene TRBJ2-7; 11 bases match TRBD2. The CDR3 has 15 amino acids. Germline V lookup: CDR1 SGHKS, CDR2 YYEKEE (reference sequence). V was clipped by 3 bases and J by 3 bases; unmatched bases: 5. The CDR3 DNA reads TGTGCCAGCAGCTATCTAGCGGGAGGACGCTACGAGCAGTACTTC. Its protein is CASSYLAGGRYEQYF.

The rearrangement links TRBV20-1 to TRBJ2-7; D remains unclear. Germline CDR1 is DFQATT and CDR2 is SNEGSKA (reference sequence). This CDR3 region has 11 residues. The ends were cut back, 6 bases at V and 8 bases at J, with 14 bases in the middle. CDR3 sequence (DNA): TGCAGTGCAAACGAGGCCGCCAAGCAGTACTTC. Its translation is CSANEAAKQYF.

V is TRBV7-2 and J is TRBJ2-1; TRBD2 is a possible D gene (5 bases). CDR3 size: 12 residues. Deletions cut 4 bases from V and 10 bases from J, with 11 bases between. Germline values: CDR1 SGHTA, CDR2 FQGNSA. The CDR3 here is CASSYDWEEQFF. CDR3 DNA sequence: TGTGCCAGCAGCTACGACTGGGAGGAGCAGTTCTTC.

The J gene is TRBJ2-7, the V gene TRBV7-3; a possible D gene is TRBD1 (6 bases). The CDR3 is 13 amino acids. V dropped 3 bases and J dropped 2 bases, with 8 bases sitting between them. Per the germline V gene, CDR1 is SGHTA and CDR2 is FQGTGA. The CDR3: CASSFDRTYEQYF. The DNA of the CDR3 is TGTGCCAGCAGCTTTGACAGGACCTACGAGCAGTACTTC. Using reference TRBV7-3 and TRBJ2-7 for the parts outside the CDR3, the full variable domain is GAGVSQTPSNKVTEKGKYVELRCDPISGHTALYWYRQSLGQGPEFLIYFQGTGAADDSGLPNDRFFAVRPEGSVSTLKIQRTERGDSAVYLCASSFDRTYEQYFGPGTRLTVT.

This chain joins TRBV14 and TRBJ1-2, with no clear D. Trimming removed 5 bases at V and 3 bases at J, with 16 bases between. The CDR3 consists of 15 residues. CDR1 is SGHDN, CDR2 FVKESK, per germline. The CDR3 bases are TGTGCCAGCAGCAAGTCTCGGCGGATCCACTATGGCTACACCTTC. Its protein is CASSKSRRIHYGYTF.

The V call is TRBV6-5, the J call TRBJ2-1, with D possibly TRBD2 on 6 matching bases. This CDR3 has 16 residues. Germline assignment: CDR1 MNHEY and CDR2 SVGAGI. Trimming pared 1 base from V and 7 bases from J, leaving 17 bases between. CDR3 loop: CASSYLSGGQPNEQFF. CDR3 nucleotide sequence: TGTGCCAGCAGTTACTTATCCGGGGGTCAACCTAATGAGCAGTTCTTC.

The sample holds one count of this clone. V is TRBV18 and J is TRBJ2-7; 9 bases align to TRBD2. The CDR3 sequence is 17 residues long. Germline V gene lookup returns CDR1 KGHSH and CDR2 LQKENI. V shed 4 bases and J 3 bases; nucleotides not matched to a gene: 13. The CDR3 sequence is CASSRYIPASGDYEQYF. The DNA for the CDR3 is TGTGCCAGCTCACGGTATATTCCGGCTAGCGGGGACTACGAGCAGTACTTC.

This chain links TRBV29-1 with TRBJ2-1; 13 bases map to TRBD2. Per the germline V gene, CDR1 is SQVTM and CDR2 is ANQGSEA. With V trimmed by 4 bases and J by 7 bases, 4 bases remained unmatched. CDR3 length: 14 amino acids. CDR3 loop: CSVAGTSGTNEQFF. In DNA form, the CDR3 reads TGCAGCGTTGCCGGGACTAGCGGGACTAATGAGCAGTTCTTC.

This rearrangement joins TRBV2 to TRBJ2-1, with D possibly matching TRBD1 (5 bases). The CDR3 has 10 residues. Germline V gives CDR1 SNHLY, CDR2 FYNNEI. V was trimmed by 9 bases and J by 6 bases, leaving 6 bases between them. In nucleotides, the CDR3 is TGTGCCAGTACAGGCAATGAGCAGTTCTTC. Its protein is CASTGNEQFF.

The chain employs TRBV6-4 and TRBJ1-4, with TRBD1 matching over 9 bases. The CDR3 has 15 amino acids. Trimming took 0 bases from V and 6 from J; bases not matched to a gene: 2. Germline V gives CDR1 MRHNA, CDR2 SNTAGT. The CDR3 is CASSDSTGGHEKLFF. CDR3 DNA sequence: TGTGCCAGCAGTGACTCAACAGGGGGCCATGAAAAACTGTTTTTT.

The V and J genes are TRBV4-1 and TRBJ2-6; D is uncertain. The CDR3 is 16 amino acids. V was trimmed by 0 bases and J by 2 bases, leaving 8 bases between them. Germline V gene lookup returns CDR1 MGHRA and CDR2 YSYEKL. CDR3 bases: TGCGCCAGCAGCCAAGATGAGGCCACTGGGGCCAACGTCCTGACTTTC. It specifies CASSQDEATGANVLTF.

This clone was seen only a few times. The V and J genes are TRBV2 and TRBJ2-7; D is perhaps TRBD2 (5 bases). This CDR3 is built from 13 residues. Germline V gene lookup returns CDR1 SNHLY and CDR2 FYNNEI. Trimming took off 7 bases at V and 3 bases at J, with 13 bases between the two ends. The CDR3 DNA reads TGTGCCAGCACCGTAGAGCGGTACTACGAGCAGTACTTC. Its protein is CASTVERYYEQYF.

The rearrangement uses TRBV4-2 and TRBJ2-7; 10 bases are a match to TRBD2. Germline-derived CDR1 and CDR2 are LGHNA and YNFKEQ. Trimming at V came to 4 bases and at J to 6 bases, leaving 12 bases not matched to a gene. The CDR3 consists of 16 residues. CDR3 bases: TGTGCCAGCAGCCCGCTGTGGAGCGGGAGGGCCTCCGAGCAGTACTTC. The encoded protein is CASSPLWSGRASEQYF.

The chain is built from TRBV28 and TRBJ1-5; D is possibly TRBD1 (5 bases). V lost 5 bases and J lost 4, with 15 bases in between. The CDR3 contains 15 residues. Germline lookup yields CDR1 MDHEN and CDR2 SYDVKM. CDR3 protein: CASSAYQGGNQPQHF. The CDR3 nucleotides are TGTGCCAGCAGTGCGTACCAGGGTGGGAATCAGCCCCAGCATTTT. Full variable domain (rest looked up from reference TRBV28 and TRBJ1-5): DVKVTQSSRYLVKRTGEKVFLECVQDMDHENMFWYRQDPGLGLRLIYFSYDVKMKEKGDIPEGYSVSREKKERFSLILESASTNQTSMYLCASSAYQGGNQPQHFGDGTRLSIL.

The chain joins TRBV5-1 to TRBJ2-7; 8 bases align to TRBD2. V shed 7 bases, J shed 6 bases, and the junction held 12 bases outside the gene matches. The germline CDR1 and CDR2 sequences are SGHRS and YFSETQ. CDR3 length: 14 amino acids. CDR3 amino acids: CASGATRGGSEQYF. The CDR3 coding sequence is TGCGCCAGCGGTGCGACCCGGGGGGGGAGCGAGCAGTACTTC.